This paragraph covers one T cell receptor (beta chain) sequence. The antigen is undetermined. PCR used 60 Vbeta primers and 13 Jbeta primers. TCRdb's table, derived via immunoSEQ multiplex PCR, lists solely in-frame clones and lacks some. The table lists approximately 130,000 clones, about 70% of them singletons. While unrecorded immune exposures were likely, the donors were nominally healthy when sampled. The data derive from a study of cytomegalovirus exposure and HLA in healthy donors. Overall study findings and caveats: Most TCR sequences were rare, but some public TCRs occurred in many donors.

The CDR3 runs 16 residues. V lost 6 bases and J 7 bases, leaving 24 bases between the germline ends. The germline CDR1 and CDR2 sequences are MNHNY and SVGAGI (reference sequence). The rearrangement joins TRBV6-6 to TRBJ1-2; D is perhaps TRBD1 (5 bases). The sequenced sample was PBMCs. The sequence was collected from a woman aged 55-70 years in good health and CMV-seropositive. Here the CDR3 reads CASSQRGGKQTVGYTF. The CDR3 DNA reads TGTGCCAGCAGCCAACGGGGGGGAAAACAAACTGTTGGCTACACCTTC.